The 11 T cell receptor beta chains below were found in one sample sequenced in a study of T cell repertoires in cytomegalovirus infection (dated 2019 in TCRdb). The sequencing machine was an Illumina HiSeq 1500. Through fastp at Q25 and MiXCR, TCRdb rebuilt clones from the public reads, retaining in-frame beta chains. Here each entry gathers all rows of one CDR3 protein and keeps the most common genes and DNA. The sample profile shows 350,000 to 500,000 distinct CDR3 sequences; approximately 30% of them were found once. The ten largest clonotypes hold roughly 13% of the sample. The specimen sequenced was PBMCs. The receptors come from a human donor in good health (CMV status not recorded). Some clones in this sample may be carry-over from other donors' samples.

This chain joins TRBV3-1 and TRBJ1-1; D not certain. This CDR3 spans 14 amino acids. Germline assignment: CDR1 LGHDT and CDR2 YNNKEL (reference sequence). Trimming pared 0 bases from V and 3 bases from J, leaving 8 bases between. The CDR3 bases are TGTGCCAGCAGCCAAGATTACAAGGACACTGAAGCTTTCTTT. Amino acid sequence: CASSQDYKDTEAFF.

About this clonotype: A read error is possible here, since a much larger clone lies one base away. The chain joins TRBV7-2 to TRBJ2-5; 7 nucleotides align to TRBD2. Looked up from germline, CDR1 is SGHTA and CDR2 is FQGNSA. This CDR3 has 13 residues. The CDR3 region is CVSTRGGKETQYF. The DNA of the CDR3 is TGTGTCAGCACGAGGGGAGGGAAAGAGACCCAGTACTTC.

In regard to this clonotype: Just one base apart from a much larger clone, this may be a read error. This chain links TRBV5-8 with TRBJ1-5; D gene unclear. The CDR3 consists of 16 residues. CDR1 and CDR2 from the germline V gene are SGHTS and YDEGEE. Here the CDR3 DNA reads TGTGACAGCAGCTTAGCAGGTTTTGGTGACAATCAGCCCCAGCATTTT. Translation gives CDSSLAGFGDNQPQHF.

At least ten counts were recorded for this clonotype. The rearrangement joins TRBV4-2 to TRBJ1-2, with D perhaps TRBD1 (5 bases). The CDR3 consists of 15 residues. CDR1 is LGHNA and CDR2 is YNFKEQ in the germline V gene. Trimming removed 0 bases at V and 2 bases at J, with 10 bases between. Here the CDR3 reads CASSQDRRDNYGYTF. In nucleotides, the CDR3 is TGTGCCAGCAGCCAAGATCGCCGGGACAACTATGGCTACACCTTC.

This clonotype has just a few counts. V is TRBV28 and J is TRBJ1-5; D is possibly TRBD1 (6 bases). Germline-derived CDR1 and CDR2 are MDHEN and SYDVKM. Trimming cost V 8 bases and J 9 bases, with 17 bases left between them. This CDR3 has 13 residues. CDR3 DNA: TGTGCCAGCCGGGGGCAGGCGGACATGCCCCAGCATTTT. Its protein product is CASRGQADMPQHF. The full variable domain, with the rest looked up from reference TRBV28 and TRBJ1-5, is DVKVTQSSRYLVKRTGEKVFLECVQDMDHENMFWYRQDPGLGLRLIYFSYDVKMKEKGDIPEGYSVSREKKERFSLILESASTNQTSMYLCASRGQADMPQHFGDGTRLSIL.

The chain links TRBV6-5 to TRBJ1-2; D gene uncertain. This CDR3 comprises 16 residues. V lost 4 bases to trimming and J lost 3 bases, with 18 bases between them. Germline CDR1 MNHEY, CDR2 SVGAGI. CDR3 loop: CASSSGPSNVDYGYTF. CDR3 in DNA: TGTGCCAGCAGTTCCGGGCCTTCAAACGTTGACTATGGCTACACCTTC.

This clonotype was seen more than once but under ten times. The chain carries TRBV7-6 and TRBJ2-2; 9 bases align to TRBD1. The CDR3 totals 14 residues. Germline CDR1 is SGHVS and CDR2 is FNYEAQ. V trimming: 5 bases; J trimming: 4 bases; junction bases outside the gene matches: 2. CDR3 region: CASSQTGGTGELFF. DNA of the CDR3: TGTGCCAGCAGCCAGACAGGGGGCACCGGGGAGCTGTTTTTT. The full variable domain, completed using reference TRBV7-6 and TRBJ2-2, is GAGVSQSPRYKVTKRGQDVALRCDPISGHVSLYWYRQALGQGPEFLTYFNYEAQQDKSGLPNDRFSAERPEGSISTLTIQRTEQRDSAMYRCASSQTGGTGELFFGEGSRLTVL.

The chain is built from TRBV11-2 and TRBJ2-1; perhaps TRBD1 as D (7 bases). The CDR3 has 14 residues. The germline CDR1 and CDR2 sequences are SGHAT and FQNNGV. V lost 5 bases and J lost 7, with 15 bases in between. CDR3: CASSPRQGGNEQFF. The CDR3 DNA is TGTGCCAGCAGCCCTCGGCAGGGGGGTAATGAGCAGTTCTTC.

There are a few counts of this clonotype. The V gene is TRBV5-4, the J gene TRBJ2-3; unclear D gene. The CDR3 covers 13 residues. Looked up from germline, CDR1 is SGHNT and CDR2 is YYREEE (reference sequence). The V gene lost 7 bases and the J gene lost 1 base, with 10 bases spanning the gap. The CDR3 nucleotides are TGTGCCAGCGGGTTAGCTGGCACAGATACGCAGTATTTT. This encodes CASGLAGTDTQYF.

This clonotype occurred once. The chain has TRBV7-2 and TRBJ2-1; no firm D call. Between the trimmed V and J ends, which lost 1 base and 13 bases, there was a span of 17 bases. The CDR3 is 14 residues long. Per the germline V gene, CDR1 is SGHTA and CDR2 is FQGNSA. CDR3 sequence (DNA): TGTGCCAGCAGCTTAGGGCTTGGGGTGGCTGAACAGTTCTTC. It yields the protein CASSLGLGVAEQFF.

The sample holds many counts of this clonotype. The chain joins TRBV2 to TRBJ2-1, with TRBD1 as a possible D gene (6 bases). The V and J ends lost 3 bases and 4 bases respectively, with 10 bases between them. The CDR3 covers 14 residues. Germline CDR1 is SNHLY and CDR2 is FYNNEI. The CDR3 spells CASSDRGFYNEQFF. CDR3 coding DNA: TGTGCCAGCAGTGACAGGGGATTTTACAATGAGCAGTTCTTC.